Presented here are 19 T cell receptor beta chains from one specimen sequenced in a study of blood T cell repertoires in COVID-19. The method was immunoSEQ multiplex PCR; TCRdb's version includes in-frame clones alone and lacks a portion of them. The sample has fewer than 100,000 clones; around 87% are singletons. Sequencing was carried out using peripheral blood. The receptors were gathered from a human donor with acute or convalescent COVID-19. The donor label of this sample is uncertain.

The chain combines TRBV3-1 (or the pseudogene TRBV3-2) with TRBJ1-5, with D perhaps matching TRBD1 (6 bases). Trimming pared 3 bases from V and 0 bases from J, leaving 9 bases between. In germline, CDR1 is LGHDT, CDR2 YNNKEL (reference sequence). The CDR3 is 15 residues long. The CDR3 coding sequence is TGTGCCAGCAGCCAGGACAGAAATAGCAATCAGCCCCAGCATTTT. Translation: CASSQDRNSNQPQHF.

The rearrangement links TRBV3-1 (or the pseudogene TRBV3-2) to TRBJ1-6; 9 bases map to TRBD1. V gave up 3 bases and J gave up 6 bases; unmatched junction bases: 3. This CDR3 has 15 amino acids. The germline V gene has CDR1 LGHDT and CDR2 YNNKEL (reference sequence). The chain's CDR3 is CASSHGQGTNSPLHF. The CDR3 nucleotides read TGTGCCAGCAGCCACGGACAGGGGACTAATTCACCCCTCCACTTT.

The chain joins TRBV3-1 (or the pseudogene TRBV3-2) to TRBJ1-5, with 7 bases that match TRBD1. J gave up 0 bases and V 1 base, and 6 bases lay outside the gene matches. Germline V gene sequence: CDR1 LGHDT, CDR2 YNNKEL (reference sequence). There are 17 residues in the CDR3. The chain's CDR3 is CASSQGGGRDSNQPQHF. DNA of the CDR3: TGTGCCAGCAGCCAAGGAGGGGGCAGGGATAGCAATCAGCCCCAGCATTTT.

V is TRBV27 and J is TRBJ2-2, with a possible D match to TRBD2 (6 bases). Germline CDR1 reads MNHEY; CDR2 reads SMNVEV (reference sequence). The CDR3 covers 17 residues. V dropped 0 bases and J dropped 0 bases, with 11 bases sitting between them. The CDR3 nucleotides read TGTGCCAGCAGTTTATCGGGGGGTCATCCGAACACCGGGGAGCTGTTTTTT. This sequence encodes CASSLSGGHPNTGELFF.

The chain recombines TRBV6-2 or TRBV6-3 with TRBJ2-7, with 7 positions matching TRBD2. J gave up 3 bases and V 5 bases, and 13 bases lay outside the gene matches. The CDR3 runs to 16 residues. Germline V lookup: CDR1 MNHEY, CDR2 SVGEGT. Here the CDR3 reads CASSPRGGESLYEQYF. DNA of the CDR3: TGTGCCAGCAGTCCCCGGGGAGGGGAATCACTCTACGAGCAGTACTTC.

The chain couples TRBV5-1 to TRBJ1-2, with 7 bases identical to TRBD1. Germline CDR1 reads SGHRS; CDR2 reads YFSETQ. The CDR3 runs 14 residues. J was trimmed by 6 bases and V by 3 bases; bases with no gene match: 8. The CDR3 coding sequence is TGCGCCAGCAGCTCGGGACAGCAGAACGATGGCTACACCTTC. It is translated as CASSSGQQNDGYTF. Supplemented by reference TRBV5-1 and TRBJ1-2, the full variable domain reads KAGVTQTPRYLIKTRGQQVTLSCSPISGHRSVSWYQQTPGQGLQFLFEYFSETQRNKGNFPGRFSGRQFSNSRSEMNVSTLELGDSALYLCASSSGQQNDGYTFGSGTRLTVV.

V gene TRBV24-1 combines with J gene TRBJ2-7; TRBD1 agrees at 8 bases. CDR1 is KGHDR, CDR2 SFDVKD, per germline. The CDR3 spans 15 residues. V shed 3 bases, J shed 2 bases, and the junction held 5 bases outside the gene matches. Written as DNA, the CDR3 is TGTGCCACCAGTGATCCGGGACAGGCGCCCTACGAGCAGTACTTC. Translated, it gives CATSDPGQAPYEQYF.

The chain has TRBV15 and TRBJ2-1, with TRBD1 as a possible D gene (6 bases). Germline lookup yields CDR1 LNHNV and CDR2 YYDKDF (reference sequence). With 0 bases removed from V and 2 bases from J, the gap between germline ends came to 14 bases. The length of the CDR3 is 17 residues. The CDR3 region is CATSRDQGQQAYNEQFF. In DNA form, the CDR3 reads TGTGCCACCAGCAGAGATCAAGGACAGCAGGCCTACAATGAGCAGTTCTTC. Drawing the rest from reference TRBV15 and TRBJ2-1, the complete variable domain is DAMVIQNPRYQVTQFGKPVTLSCSQTLNHNVMYWYQQKSSQAPKLLFHYYDKDFNNEADTPDNFQSRRPNTSFCFLDIRSPGLGDTAMYLCATSRDQGQQAYNEQFFGPGTRLTVL.

This chain joins TRBV28 and TRBJ1-4; TRBD1 agrees at 9 bases. The CDR3 has 15 residues. J lost 7 bases, V lost 5 bases, and 8 bases had no gene match. The germline gives CDR1 MDHEN, CDR2 SYDVKM. CDR3 nucleotides: TGTGCCAGCAGTCCTGGGACAGGGTGGGGTGAAAAACTGTTTTTT. Residues: CASSPGTGWGEKLFF. Combining the CDR3 with reference TRBV28 and TRBJ1-4 gives the whole variable domain DVKVTQSSRYLVKRTGEKVFLECVQDMDHENMFWYRQDPGLGLRLIYFSYDVKMKEKGDIPEGYSVSREKKERFSLILESASTNQTSMYLCASSPGTGWGEKLFFGSGTQLSVL.

The chain has TRBV28 and TRBJ1-6, with TRBD1 as a possible D gene (6 bases). V was cut by 2 bases and J by 8 bases, with 16 bases left in between. Germline CDR1 MDHEN, CDR2 SYDVKM. The CDR3 has 16 residues. The CDR3 coding sequence is TGTGCCAGCAGTTTAGGGGGGGGGCCCCTAGATTCACCCCTCCACTTT. Encoded protein: CASSLGGGPLDSPLHF.

This chain joins TRBV27 and TRBJ1-4, with 7 bases fitting TRBD1. Germline V gives CDR1 MNHEY, CDR2 SMNVEV (reference sequence). The CDR3 loop spans 18 amino acids. V lost 2 bases, J lost 3 bases, and 12 bases stayed unmatched. CDR3 in amino acids: CASSLTTGWGAANEKLFF. The CDR3 nucleotides are TGTGCCAGCAGTTTAACGACAGGGTGGGGAGCGGCTAATGAAAAACTGTTTTTT.

The chain couples TRBV5-1 to TRBJ2-7, with D perhaps given as TRBD1 or TRBD2 (5 bases each). V gave up 4 bases and J gave up 3 bases, with 14 bases separating them. Germline V gives CDR1 SGHRS, CDR2 YFSETQ. This CDR3 region has 14 residues. CDR3 protein: CASSLGPGSYEQYF. The DNA of the CDR3 is TGCGCCAGCAGCCTGGGACCGGGGAGCTACGAGCAGTACTTC.

The rearrangement uses TRBV9 and TRBJ1-1, with D possibly being TRBD1 (6 bases). The CDR3 has 16 amino acids. Germline V gene data show CDR1 as SGDLS and CDR2 as YYNGEE. The germline V and J ends were trimmed by 0 bases and 3 bases, with 15 bases remaining between them. CDR3 protein: CASSVAPQGSDTEAFF. In DNA form, the CDR3 reads TGTGCCAGCAGCGTAGCACCGCAGGGGTCCGACACTGAAGCTTTCTTT.

The rearrangement joins TRBV24-1 to TRBJ1-3, with D perhaps TRBD1 (6 bases). The length of the CDR3 is 16 residues. Deletions cut 7 bases from V and 4 bases from J, with 19 bases between. In germline, CDR1 is KGHDR, CDR2 SFDVKD. Here the CDR3 reads CATRGRGRISGNTIYF. The DNA of the CDR3 is TGTGCCACCAGGGGAAGGGGGAGAATATCAGGAAACACCATATATTTT.

The genes are TRBV12-3 or TRBV12-4 and TRBJ1-2; 8 nucleotides align to TRBD1. The trim removed 6 bases at V and 4 bases at J, leaving 4 bases unmatched. The CDR3 loop spans 13 amino acids. Here the CDR3 DNA reads TGTGCCAGCAGGCTTACAGGGGGCTATGGCTACACCTTC. Its translation is CASRLTGGYGYTF.

This chain's CDR3 is CASSVGGTLSGNTIYF. CDR3 in DNA: TGTGCCAGCAGCGTAGGCGGCACCCTCTCTGGAAACACCATATATTTT. The chain carries TRBV9 and TRBJ1-3; D gene uncertain. The V gene lost 0 bases and the J gene lost 0 bases, with 10 bases spanning the gap. This CDR3 comprises 16 residues. Germline values: CDR1 SGDLS, CDR2 YYNGEE.

This chain joins TRBV28 and TRBJ2-6; TRBD2 matches at 7 bases. Germline CDR1 reads MDHEN; CDR2 reads SYDVKM. Trimming took 7 bases from V and 0 from J; bases not matched to a gene: 6. The CDR3 has 16 amino acids. The CDR3 bases are TGTGCCAGCACTCCCCCGGGAGGCTCTGGGGCCAACGTCCTGACTTTC. This codes for CASTPPGGSGANVLTF.

V usage is TRBV6-6 and J usage is TRBJ1-5; no reliable D call. Deletions cut 8 bases from V and 0 bases from J, with 5 bases between. The CDR3 has 12 residues. Germline-derived CDR1 and CDR2 are MNHNY and SVGAGI (reference sequence). Here the CDR3 DNA reads TGTGCCAGCGGCAATAGCAATCAGCCCCAGCATTTT. It encodes CASGNSNQPQHF.

This clone was counted only a few times. In DNA, the CDR3 is TGCGCCAGCAGCCAAGCCGCTCTAGCCCTTTCTCGCAAGCAGTACTTC. Its protein is CASSQAALALSRKQYF. J is TRBJ2-7 and V is TRBV4-1; a weak D match, TRBD2 (5 bases). The CDR3 runs to 16 residues. V gave up 1 base and J gave up 8 bases, with 21 bases separating them. The V gene's germline CDR1 is MGHRA and CDR2 YSYEKL.